Ten or more counts support the clone carrying this T cell receptor (beta chain). Its matching antigen is unknown. The CDR3 totals 13 residues. Germline V lookup: CDR1 SQVTM, CDR2 ANQGSEA. V was clipped by 1 base and J by 4 bases, with 10 bases between them. Template switching introduced a universal primer site, and the cDNA bore unique molecular identifiers. One entry per CDR3 protein results from TCRdb running MiXCR on the 5' RACE reads. The sample holds under 500,000 distinct CDR3 sequences, around an eighth seen once. Only healthy Caucasians were enrolled as donors. These data belong to a study of identical twins. Study-level results: Twin-shared out-of-frame alpha sequences showed excess low generation probability.

These same records also appear under a second study, on yellow fever vaccine responses in identical twins. That source reports: A vaccine T cell response that seemed partly convergent and partly personalized was reported in twins.

Sequencing input: CD4+ T cells sorted from blood. This chain joins TRBV29-1 and TRBJ2-5, with D hard to call. This clonotype was obtained from a young woman in good health. The CDR3 spells CSVEARLLETQYF. The CDR3 region has the DNA TGCAGCGTTGAAGCCCGGTTACTAGAGACCCAGTACTTC. Variable domain in full (rest from reference TRBV29-1 and TRBJ2-5): SAVISQKPSRDICQRGTSLTIQCQVDSQVTMMFWYRQQPGQSLTLIATANQGSEATYESGFVIDKFPISRPNLTFSTLTVSNMSPEDSSIYLCSVEARLLETQYFGPGTRLLVL.